Listed below are T cell receptor beta chains from one sample, sequenced in a study of beta chain features in type 1 diabetes. Data came from immunoSEQ multiplex PCR; TCRdb stores just in-frame clones and leaves some out. The sample shows more than 300,000 clones, over 9.5% of them seen only once. The sequencing input was naive CD4+ T cells from blood. The source is a young woman with type 1 diabetes. CDR3s include the opening cysteine and the closing phenylalanine or tryptophan. A D gene is named only where the DNA matches it firmly. Only some rows state a clone size, as once, few, many or a class for expanded clones.

abundance	j_gene	v_gene	d_gene	CDR3nt	CDR3aa
few	TRBJ1-4	TRBV7-3	NA	TGTGCCAGCAGCTTATTGGGGAGAAAACTGTTTTTT	CASSLLGRKLFF
few	TRBJ1-2	TRBV2	TRBD1	TGTGCCAGCAGTGCCCCGGGACAGAGAGCTGCCTATGGCTACACCTTC	CASSAPGQRAAYGYTF
few	TRBJ2-7	TRBV30	TRBD2	TGTGCCTGGATCCCCCTAGCGGGACCCTACGAGCAGTACTTC	CAWIPLAGPYEQYF
NA	TRBJ1-5	TRBV18	TRBD1	TGTGCCAGCTCACCCGGACAGGGATACCAGCCCCAGCATTTT	CASSPGQGYQPQHF
NA	TRBJ2-1	TRBV14	NA	TGTGCCAGCAGCACCCGACTAGACAATGAGCAGTTCTTC	CASSTRLDNEQFF
NA	TRBJ1-6	TRBV9	NA	TGTGCCAGCAGCGTAGAGACGGAGAATTCACCCCTCCACTTT	CASSVETENSPLHF
NA	TRBJ1-2	TRBV6-6	TRBD1	TGTGCCAGCAGTTGGGGCGGGACAGCGAACTATGGCTACACCTTC	CASSWGGTANYGYTF
few	TRBJ2-2	TRBV5-6	NA	TGTGCCAGCAGCTTGCTATCGAACACCGGGGAGCTGTTTTTT	CASSLLSNTGELFF
NA	TRBJ1-1	TRBV7-9	NA	TGTGCCAGCAGCCCACCTGGGGGCGCTGAAGCTTTCTTT	CASSPPGGAEAFF
few	TRBJ2-1	TRBV5-1	NA	TGCGCCAGCAGCCTGACAGGAGTCGGCAATGAGCAGTTCTTC	CASSLTGVGNEQFF
NA	TRBJ1-1	TRBV30	TRBD1	TGTGCCTGGCTGACGATGACAGACAGGGGGTTAGGTGAAGCTTTCTTT	CAWLTMTDRGLGEAFF
NA	TRBJ1-4	TRBV7-9	NA	TGTGCCAGCACCCGGGATACACAGGAAAAACTGTTTTTT	CASTRDTQEKLFF
NA	TRBJ2-7	TRBV7-9	TRBD1	TGTGCCAGCAGCGGAGAAGACAGGGGTTACGAGCAGTACTTC	CASSGEDRGYEQYF
NA	TRBJ1-1	TRBV6-5	NA	TGTGCCAGCAGTTACCAGGCCTTGAACACTGAAGCTTTCTTT	CASSYQALNTEAFF